The T cell receptor beta chain described here comes from a study of blood T cell repertoires in COVID-19. Overall study context: The origin of the acute and convalescent COVID-19 samples was the United States, Italy and Spain. The cDNA or gDNA used as material had been derived from T cells, B-cell-depleted T cells, or PBMCs.

Only in-frame clones appear in the TCRdb table, and some are missing; sequencing was by immunoSEQ multiplex PCR. The sample shows about 180,000 clones, more than 85% of them seen only once. Trimming shortened V by 0 bases and J by 2 bases, and 13 bases separated the two germline ends. The length of the CDR3 is 17 residues. From germline, CDR1 is LGHNA and CDR2 YSLEER. Ages ranged from about 18 to 89 years, with residence in approximately 25 US areas. Participants' reported clinical history set cohort assignment. This clonotype originated in a human donor with acute COVID-19. The donor label of this sample is uncertain. The rearrangement links TRBV4-3 to TRBJ2-2; possible D gene TRBD2, 6 bases. The sample was PBMCs or T cells enriched from blood (not recorded which). CDR3 loop: CASSQERGTLNTGELFF. The CDR3 DNA sequence: TGCGCCAGCAGCCAAGAACGGGGGACTCTTAACACCGGGGAGCTGTTTTTT.